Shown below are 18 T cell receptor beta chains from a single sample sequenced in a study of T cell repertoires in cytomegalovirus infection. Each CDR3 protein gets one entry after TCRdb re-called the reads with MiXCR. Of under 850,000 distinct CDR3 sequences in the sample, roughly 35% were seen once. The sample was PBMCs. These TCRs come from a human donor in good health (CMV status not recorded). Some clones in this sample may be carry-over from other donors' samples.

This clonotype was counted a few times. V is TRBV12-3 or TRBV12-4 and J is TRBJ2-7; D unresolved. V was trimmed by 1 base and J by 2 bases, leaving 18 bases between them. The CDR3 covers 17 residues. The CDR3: CASSLGSGFSDAYEQYF. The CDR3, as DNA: TGTGCCAGCAGTTTAGGGTCCGGGTTCTCGGACGCCTACGAGCAGTACTTC.

CDR3 protein: CSASAPSSGRGYEQYF. DNA of the CDR3: TGCAGTGCTAGTGCTCCTTCTAGCGGGAGGGGATACGAGCAGTACTTC. The rearrangement links TRBV20-1 to TRBJ2-7; 12 bases line up with TRBD2. V gave up 3 bases and J gave up 4 bases; unmatched junction bases: 10. This CDR3 contains 16 residues. In germline, CDR1 is DFQATT, CDR2 SNEGSKA (reference sequence).

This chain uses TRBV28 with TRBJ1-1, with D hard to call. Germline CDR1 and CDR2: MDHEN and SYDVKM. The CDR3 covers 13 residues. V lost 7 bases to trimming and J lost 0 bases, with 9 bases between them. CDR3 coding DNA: TGTGCCAGCACCCCCTCAATGAACACTGAAGCTTTCTTT. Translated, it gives CASTPSMNTEAFF.

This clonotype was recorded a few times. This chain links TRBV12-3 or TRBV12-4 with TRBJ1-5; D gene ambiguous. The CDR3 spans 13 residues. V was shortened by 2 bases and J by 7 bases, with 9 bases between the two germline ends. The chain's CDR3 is CASSLLGFQPQHF. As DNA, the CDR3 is TGTGCCAGCAGTTTACTGGGTTTCCAGCCCCAGCATTTT.

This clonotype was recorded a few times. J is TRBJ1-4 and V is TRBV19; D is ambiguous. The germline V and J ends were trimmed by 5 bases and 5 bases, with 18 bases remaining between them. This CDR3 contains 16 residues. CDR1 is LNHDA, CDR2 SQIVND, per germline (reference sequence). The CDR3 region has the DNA TGTGCCAGTAGTTCTTTTTCGGCCACGGGCAATGAAAAACTGTTTTTT. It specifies CASSSFSATGNEKLFF.

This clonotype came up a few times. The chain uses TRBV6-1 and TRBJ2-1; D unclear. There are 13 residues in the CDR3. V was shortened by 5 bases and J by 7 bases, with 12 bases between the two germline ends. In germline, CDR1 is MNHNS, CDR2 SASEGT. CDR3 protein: CASSLSPHNEQFF. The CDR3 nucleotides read TGTGCCAGCAGTCTCTCCCCTCATAATGAGCAGTTCTTC.

CDR3 bases: TGTGCCAGCAGCTTAGTAGGGACTAGCGGGCAGTTCTTC. Amino acid sequence: CASSLVGTSGQFF. The J gene is TRBJ2-1, the V gene TRBV11-3, with 11 bases identical to TRBD2. The ends lost 1 base at V and 12 bases at J; junction bases unmatched: 2. Germline V gives CDR1 SGHNT, CDR2 YENEEA. The CDR3 length is 13 residues.

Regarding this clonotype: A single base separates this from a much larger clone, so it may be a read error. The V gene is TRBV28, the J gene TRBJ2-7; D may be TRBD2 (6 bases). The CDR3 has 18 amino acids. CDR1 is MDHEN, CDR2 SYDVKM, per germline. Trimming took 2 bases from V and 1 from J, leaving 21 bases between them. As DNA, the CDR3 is TGTGCCAGCAGTTTAGACCCACTTGGCGGGACTCTTTCCTACGAGCAGTACTTC. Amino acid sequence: CASSLDPLGGTLSYEQYF.

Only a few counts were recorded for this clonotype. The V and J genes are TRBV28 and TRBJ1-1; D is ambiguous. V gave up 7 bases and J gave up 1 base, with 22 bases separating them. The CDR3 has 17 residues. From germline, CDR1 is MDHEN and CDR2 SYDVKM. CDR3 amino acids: CASTTRRAGPKNTEAFF. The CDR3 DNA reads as TGTGCCAGCACCACCCGGCGGGCAGGACCAAAGAACACTGAAGCTTTCTTT.

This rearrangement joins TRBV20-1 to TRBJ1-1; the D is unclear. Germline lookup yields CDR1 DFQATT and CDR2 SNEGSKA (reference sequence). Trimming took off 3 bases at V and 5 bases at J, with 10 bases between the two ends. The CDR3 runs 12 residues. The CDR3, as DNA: TGCAGTGCTAGCGAGGGCCGAACTGAAGCTTTCTTT. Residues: CSASEGRTEAFF.

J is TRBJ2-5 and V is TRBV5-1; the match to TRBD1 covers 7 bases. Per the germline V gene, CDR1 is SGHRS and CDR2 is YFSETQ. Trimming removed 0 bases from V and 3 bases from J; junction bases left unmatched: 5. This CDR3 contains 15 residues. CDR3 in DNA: TGCGCCAGCAGCTTGGGGAGACAGGGAAAAGAGACCCAGTACTTC. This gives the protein CASSLGRQGKETQYF.

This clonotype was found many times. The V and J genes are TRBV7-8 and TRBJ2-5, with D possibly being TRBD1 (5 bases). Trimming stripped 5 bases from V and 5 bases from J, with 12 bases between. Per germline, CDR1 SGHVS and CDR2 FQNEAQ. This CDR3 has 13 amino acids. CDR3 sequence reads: CASSDDSRETQYF. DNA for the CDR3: TGTGCCAGCAGCGACGACAGTAGGGAGACCCAGTACTTC.

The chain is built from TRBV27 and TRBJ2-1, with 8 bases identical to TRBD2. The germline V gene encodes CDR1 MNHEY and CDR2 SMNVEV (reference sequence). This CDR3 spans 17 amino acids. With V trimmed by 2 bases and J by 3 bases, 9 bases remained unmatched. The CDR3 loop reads CASSLVRLARYYNEQFF. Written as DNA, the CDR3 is TGTGCCAGCAGTTTAGTCCGACTAGCGAGATACTACAATGAGCAGTTCTTC.

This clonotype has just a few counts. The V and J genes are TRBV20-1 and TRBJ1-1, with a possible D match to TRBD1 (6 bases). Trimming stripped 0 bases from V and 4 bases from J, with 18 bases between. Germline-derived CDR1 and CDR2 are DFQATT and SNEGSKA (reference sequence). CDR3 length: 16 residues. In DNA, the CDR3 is TGCAGTGCTAGAGACAGCACAGGGAAGTTTCGCACTGAAGCTTTCTTT. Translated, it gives CSARDSTGKFRTEAFF.

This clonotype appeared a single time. The CDR3 protein is CASSLTRAQGKDQPQHF. The CDR3 nucleotides are TGTGCCAGCAGTTTAACCCGGGCACAGGGAAAGGATCAGCCCCAGCATTTT. The chain uses TRBV28 and TRBJ1-5, with a weak D call TRBD1 (6 bases). The length of the CDR3 is 17 residues. The V end lost 2 bases, the J end lost 5 bases, and 19 bases lay between the germline ends. Germline V lookup: CDR1 MDHEN, CDR2 SYDVKM.

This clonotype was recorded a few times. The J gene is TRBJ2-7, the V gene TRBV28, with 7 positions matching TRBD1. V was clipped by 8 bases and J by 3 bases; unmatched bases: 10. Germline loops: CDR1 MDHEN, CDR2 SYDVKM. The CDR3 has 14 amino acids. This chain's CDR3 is CASHFRDSIYEQYF. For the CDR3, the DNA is TGTGCCAGCCATTTTCGGGACAGCATCTACGAGCAGTACTTC.

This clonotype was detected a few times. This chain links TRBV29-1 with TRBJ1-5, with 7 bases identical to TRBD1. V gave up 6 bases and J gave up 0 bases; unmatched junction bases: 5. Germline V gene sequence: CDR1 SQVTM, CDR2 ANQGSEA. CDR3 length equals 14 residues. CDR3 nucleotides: TGCAGCGTCTCTCGGGACAGTAGCAATCAGCCCCAGCATTTT. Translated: CSVSRDSSNQPQHF.

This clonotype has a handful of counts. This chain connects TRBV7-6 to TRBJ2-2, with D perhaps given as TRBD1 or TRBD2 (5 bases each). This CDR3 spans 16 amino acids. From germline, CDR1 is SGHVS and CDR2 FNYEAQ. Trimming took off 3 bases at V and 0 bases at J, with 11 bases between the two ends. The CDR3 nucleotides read TGTGCCAGCAGCTTTATCGGGGCCGCGAACACCGGGGAGCTGTTTTTT. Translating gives CASSFIGAANTGELFF.